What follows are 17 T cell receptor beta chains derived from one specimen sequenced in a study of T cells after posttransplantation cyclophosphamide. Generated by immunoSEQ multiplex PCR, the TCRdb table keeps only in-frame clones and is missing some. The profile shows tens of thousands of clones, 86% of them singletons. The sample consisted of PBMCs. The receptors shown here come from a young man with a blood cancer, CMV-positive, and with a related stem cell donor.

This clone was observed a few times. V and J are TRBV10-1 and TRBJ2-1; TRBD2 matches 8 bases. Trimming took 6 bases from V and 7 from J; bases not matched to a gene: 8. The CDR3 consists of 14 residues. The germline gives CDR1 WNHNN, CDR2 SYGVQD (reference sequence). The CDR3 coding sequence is TGCGCCAGCAGAAAAAAGCGGGAGTGTAATGAGCAGTTCTTC. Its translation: CASRKKRECNEQFF.

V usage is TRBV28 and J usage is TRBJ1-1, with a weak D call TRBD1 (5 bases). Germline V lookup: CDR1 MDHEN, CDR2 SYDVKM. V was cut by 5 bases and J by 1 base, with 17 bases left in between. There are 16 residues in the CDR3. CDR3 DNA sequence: TGTGCCAGCAGTCTATTCGGCAGGGTAGGGAACACTGAAGCTTTCTTT. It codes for CASSLFGRVGNTEAFF.

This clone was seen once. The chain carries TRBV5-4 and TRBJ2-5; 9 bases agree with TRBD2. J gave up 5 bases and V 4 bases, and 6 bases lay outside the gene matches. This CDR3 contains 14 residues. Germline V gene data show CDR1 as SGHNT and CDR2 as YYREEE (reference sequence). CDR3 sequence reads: CASSGGLAKETQYF. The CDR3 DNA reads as TGTGCCAGCAGCGGAGGACTAGCGAAGGAGACCCAGTACTTC.

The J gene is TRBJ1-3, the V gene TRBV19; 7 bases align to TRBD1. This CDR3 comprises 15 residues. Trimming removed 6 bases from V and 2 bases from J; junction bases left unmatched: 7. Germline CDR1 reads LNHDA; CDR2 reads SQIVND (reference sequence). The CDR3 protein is CASRKTGSPGNTIYF. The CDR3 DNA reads TGTGCCAGTAGGAAGACAGGGTCCCCTGGAAACACCATATATTTT.

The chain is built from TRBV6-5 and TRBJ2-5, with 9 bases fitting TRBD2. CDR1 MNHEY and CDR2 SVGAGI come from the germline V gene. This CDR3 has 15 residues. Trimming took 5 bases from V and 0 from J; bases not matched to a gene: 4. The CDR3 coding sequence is TGTGCCAGCAGTGCCCGACTAGCGGACCAAGAGACCCAGTACTTC. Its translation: CASSARLADQETQYF.

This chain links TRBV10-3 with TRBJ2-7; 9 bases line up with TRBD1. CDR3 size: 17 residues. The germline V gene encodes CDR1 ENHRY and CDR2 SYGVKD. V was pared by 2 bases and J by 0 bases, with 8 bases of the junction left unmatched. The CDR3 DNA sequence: TGTGCCATCAGTGAGGGACAGGGGCGAAAATTCTCCTACGAGCAGTACTTC. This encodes CAISEGQGRKFSYEQYF.

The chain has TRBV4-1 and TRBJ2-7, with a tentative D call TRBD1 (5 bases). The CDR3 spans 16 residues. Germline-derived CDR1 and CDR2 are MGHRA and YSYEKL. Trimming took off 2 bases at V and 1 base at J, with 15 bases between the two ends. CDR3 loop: CASSQSGIRASYEQYF. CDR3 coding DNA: TGCGCCAGCAGCCAATCGGGCATCAGGGCGTCCTACGAGCAGTACTTC.

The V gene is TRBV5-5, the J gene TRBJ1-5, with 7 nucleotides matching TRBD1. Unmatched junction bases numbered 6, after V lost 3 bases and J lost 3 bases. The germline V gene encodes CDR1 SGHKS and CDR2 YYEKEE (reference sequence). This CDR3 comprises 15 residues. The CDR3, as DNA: TGTGCCAGCAGCTCCGGGACAGATCTCAATCAGCCCCAGCATTTT. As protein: CASSSGTDLNQPQHF.

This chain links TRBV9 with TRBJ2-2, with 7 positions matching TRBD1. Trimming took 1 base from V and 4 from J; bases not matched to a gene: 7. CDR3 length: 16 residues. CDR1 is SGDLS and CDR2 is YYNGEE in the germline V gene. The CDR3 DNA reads TGTGCCAGCAGCGTACTAGGACAGGCCTCCACCGGGGAGCTGTTTTTT. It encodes CASSVLGQASTGELFF. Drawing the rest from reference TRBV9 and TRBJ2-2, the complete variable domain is DSGVTQTPKHLITATGQRVTLRCSPRSGDLSVYWYQQSLDQGLQFLIQYYNGEERAKGNILERFSAQQFPDLHSELNLSSLELGDSALYFCASSVLGQASTGELFFGEGSRLTVL.

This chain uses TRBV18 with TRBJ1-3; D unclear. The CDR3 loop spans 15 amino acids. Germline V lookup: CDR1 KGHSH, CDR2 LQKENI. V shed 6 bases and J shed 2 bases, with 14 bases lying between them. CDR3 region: CASSPRPDTGNTIYF. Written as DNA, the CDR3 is TGTGCCAGCTCTCCCCGTCCAGATACTGGAAACACCATATATTTT.

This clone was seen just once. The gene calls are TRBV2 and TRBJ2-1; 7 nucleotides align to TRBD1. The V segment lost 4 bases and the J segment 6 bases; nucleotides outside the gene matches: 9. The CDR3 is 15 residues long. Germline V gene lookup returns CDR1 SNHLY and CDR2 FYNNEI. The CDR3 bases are TGTGCCAGCAGTGGACAGGGCCTAGCTATCAATGAGCAGTTCTTC. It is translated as CASSGQGLAINEQFF. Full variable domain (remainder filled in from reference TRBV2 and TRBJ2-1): EPEVTQTPSHQVTQMGQEVILRCVPISNHLYFYWYRQILGQKVEFLVSFYNNEISEKSEIFDDQFSVERPDGSNFTLKIRSTKLEDSAMYFCASSGQGLAINEQFFGPGTRLTVL.

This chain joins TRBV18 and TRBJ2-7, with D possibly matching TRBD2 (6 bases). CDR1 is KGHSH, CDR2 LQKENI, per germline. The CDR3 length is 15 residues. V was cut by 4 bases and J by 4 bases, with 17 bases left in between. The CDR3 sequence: CASSRISGRPYEQYF. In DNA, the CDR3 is TGTGCCAGCTCACGGATTAGCGGTCGTCCGTACGAGCAGTACTTC.

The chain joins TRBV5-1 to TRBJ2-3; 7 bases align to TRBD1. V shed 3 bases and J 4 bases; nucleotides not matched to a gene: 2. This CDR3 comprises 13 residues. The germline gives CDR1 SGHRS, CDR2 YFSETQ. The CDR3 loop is CASSWDSSDTQYF. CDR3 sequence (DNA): TGCGCCAGCAGCTGGGACAGTTCAGATACGCAGTATTTT.

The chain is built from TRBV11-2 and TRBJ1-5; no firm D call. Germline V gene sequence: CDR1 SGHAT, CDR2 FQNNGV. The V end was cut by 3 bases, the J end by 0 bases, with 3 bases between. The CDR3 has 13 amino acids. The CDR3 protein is CASSFYSNQPQHF. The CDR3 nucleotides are TGTGCCAGCAGCTTTTATAGCAATCAGCCCCAGCATTTT.

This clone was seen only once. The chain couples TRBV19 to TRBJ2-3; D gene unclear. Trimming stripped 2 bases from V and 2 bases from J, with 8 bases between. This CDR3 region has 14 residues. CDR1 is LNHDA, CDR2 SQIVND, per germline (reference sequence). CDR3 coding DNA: TGTGCCAGTAGTATAAGAGTCGCCACAGATACGCAGTATTTT. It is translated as CASSIRVATDTQYF.

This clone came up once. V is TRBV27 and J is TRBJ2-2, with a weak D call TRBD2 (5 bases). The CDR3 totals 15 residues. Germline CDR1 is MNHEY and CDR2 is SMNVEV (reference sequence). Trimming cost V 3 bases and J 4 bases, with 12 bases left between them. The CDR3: CASSLRGSSTGELFF. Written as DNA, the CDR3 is TGTGCCAGCAGTTTGCGAGGGAGCAGCACCGGGGAGCTGTTTTTT.

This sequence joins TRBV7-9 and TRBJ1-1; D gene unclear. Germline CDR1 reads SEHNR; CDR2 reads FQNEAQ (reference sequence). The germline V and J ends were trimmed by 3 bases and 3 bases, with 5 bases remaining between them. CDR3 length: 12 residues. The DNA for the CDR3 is TGTGCCAGCAGCTTCGGGTACACTGAAGCTTTCTTT. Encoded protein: CASSFGYTEAFF.